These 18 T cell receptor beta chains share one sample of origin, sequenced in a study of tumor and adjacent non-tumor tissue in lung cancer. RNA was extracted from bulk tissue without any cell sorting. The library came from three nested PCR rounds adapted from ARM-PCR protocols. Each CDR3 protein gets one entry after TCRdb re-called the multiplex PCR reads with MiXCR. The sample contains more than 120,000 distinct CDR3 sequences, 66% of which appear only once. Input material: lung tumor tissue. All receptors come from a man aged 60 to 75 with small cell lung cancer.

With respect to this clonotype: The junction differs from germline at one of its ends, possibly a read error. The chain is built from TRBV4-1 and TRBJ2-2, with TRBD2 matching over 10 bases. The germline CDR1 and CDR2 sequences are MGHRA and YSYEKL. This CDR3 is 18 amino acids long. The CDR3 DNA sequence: TGCGCCAGCAGCCAACCCCCCTCCGGGACTAGCGAAACCGGGGAGCTGGTTTTT. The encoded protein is CASSQPPSGTSETGELVF.

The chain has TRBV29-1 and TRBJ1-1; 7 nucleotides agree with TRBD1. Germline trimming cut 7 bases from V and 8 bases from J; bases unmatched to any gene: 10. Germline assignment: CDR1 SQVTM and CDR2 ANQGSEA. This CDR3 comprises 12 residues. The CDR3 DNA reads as TGCAGCGCCAGGGAGGGGGCGCAGGAAGCTTTCTTT. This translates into CSAREGAQEAFF.

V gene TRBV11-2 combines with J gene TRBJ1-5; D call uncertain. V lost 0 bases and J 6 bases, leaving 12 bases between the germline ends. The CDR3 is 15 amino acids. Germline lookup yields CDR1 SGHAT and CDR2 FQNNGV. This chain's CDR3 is CASSLDRISSQPQHF. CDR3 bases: TGTGCCAGCAGCTTAGACCGGATTAGCTCTCAGCCCCAGCATTTT. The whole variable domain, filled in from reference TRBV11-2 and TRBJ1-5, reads EAGVAQSPRYKIIEKRQSVAFWCNPISGHATLYWYQQILGQGPKLLIQFQNNGVVDDSQLPKDRFSAERLKGVDSTLKIQPAKLEDSAVYLCASSLDRISSQPQHFGDGTRLSIL.

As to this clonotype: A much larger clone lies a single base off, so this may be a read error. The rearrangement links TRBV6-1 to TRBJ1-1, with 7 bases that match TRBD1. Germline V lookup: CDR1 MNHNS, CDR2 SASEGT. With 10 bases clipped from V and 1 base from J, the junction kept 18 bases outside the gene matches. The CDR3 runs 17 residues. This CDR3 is CAIIEGDRAHWNTEAFF. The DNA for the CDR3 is TGTGCCATCATCGAGGGAGACAGGGCCCATTGGAACACTGAAGCTTTCTTT.

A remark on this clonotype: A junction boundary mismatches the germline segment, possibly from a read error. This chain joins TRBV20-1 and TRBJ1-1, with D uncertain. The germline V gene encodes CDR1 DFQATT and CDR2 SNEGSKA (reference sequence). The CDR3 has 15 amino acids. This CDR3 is CNARAGSRSGTEALF. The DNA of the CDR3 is TGCAATGCTAGAGCCGGGAGTCGGTCAGGCACTGAAGCTCTCTTT.

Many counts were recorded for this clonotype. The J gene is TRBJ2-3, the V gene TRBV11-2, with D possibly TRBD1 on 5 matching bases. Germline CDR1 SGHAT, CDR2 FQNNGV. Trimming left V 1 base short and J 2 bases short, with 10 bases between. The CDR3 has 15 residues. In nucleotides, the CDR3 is TGTGCCAGCAGCTTAGGCAGGGTTAACACAGATACGCAGTATTTT. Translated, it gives CASSLGRVNTDTQYF. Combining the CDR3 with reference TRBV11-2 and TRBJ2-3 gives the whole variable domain EAGVAQSPRYKIIEKRQSVAFWCNPISGHATLYWYQQILGQGPKLLIQFQNNGVVDDSQLPKDRFSAERLKGVDSTLKIQPAKLEDSAVYLCASSLGRVNTDTQYFGPGTRLTVL.

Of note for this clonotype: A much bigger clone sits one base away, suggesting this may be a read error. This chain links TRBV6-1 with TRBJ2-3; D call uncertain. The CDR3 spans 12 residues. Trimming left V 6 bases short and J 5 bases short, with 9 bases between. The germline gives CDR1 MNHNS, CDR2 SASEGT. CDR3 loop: CASRVPLDTQYF. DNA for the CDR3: TGTGCCAGCAGGGTTCCGTTAGATACGCAGTATTTT.

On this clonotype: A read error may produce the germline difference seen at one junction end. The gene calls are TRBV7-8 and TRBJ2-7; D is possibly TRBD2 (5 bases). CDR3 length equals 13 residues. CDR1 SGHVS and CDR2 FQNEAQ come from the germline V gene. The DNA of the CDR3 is TGTACCAGCAGCTTGCGGGTAGGCTACGAGCAGTACTTC. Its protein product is CTSSLRVGYEQYF.

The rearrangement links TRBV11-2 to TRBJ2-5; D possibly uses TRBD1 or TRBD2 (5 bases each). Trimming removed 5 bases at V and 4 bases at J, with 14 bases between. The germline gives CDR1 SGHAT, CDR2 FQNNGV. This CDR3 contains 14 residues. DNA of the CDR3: TGTGCCAGCAGCCCGAGGGGAGTAGGAGAGACCCAGTACTTC. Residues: CASSPRGVGETQYF.

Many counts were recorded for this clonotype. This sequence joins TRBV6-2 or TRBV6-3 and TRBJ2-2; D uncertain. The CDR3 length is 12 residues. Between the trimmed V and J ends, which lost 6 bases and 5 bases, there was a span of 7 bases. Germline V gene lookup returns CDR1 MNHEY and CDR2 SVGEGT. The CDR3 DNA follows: TGTGCCAGCAGAACCACAACCGGGGAGCTGTTTTTT. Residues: CASRTTTGELFF.

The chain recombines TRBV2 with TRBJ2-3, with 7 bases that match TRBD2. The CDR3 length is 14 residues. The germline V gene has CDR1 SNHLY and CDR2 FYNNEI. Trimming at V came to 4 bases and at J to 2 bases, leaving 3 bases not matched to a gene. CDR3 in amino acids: CASSASGYTDTQYF. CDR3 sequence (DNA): TGTGCCAGCAGTGCTAGCGGATACACAGATACGCAGTATTTT.

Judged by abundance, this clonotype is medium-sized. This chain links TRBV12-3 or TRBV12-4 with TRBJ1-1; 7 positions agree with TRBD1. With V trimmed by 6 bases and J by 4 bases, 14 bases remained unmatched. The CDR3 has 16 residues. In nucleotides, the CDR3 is TGTGCCAGCAGAAGACGGGACAGCGGAACGGTCACTGAAGCTTTCTTT. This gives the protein CASRRRDSGTVTEAFF.

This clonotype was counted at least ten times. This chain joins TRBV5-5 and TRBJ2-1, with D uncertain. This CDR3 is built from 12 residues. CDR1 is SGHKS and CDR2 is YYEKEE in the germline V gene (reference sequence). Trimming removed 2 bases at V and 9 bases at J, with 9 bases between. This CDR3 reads CASSFPGSEQFF. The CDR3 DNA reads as TGTGCCAGCAGCTTCCCCGGTAGTGAGCAGTTCTTC.

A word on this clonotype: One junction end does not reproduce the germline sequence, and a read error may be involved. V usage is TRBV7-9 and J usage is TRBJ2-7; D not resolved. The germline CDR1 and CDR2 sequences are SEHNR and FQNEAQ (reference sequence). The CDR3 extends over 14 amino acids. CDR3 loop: CACSLNTEVYEQYF. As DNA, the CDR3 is TGTGCCTGCAGCTTGAACACAGAAGTCTACGAGCAGTACTTC. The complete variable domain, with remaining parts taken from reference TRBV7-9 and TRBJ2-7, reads DTGVSQNPRHKITKRGQNVTFRCDPISEHNRLYWYRQTLGQGPEFLTYFQNEAQLEKSRLLSDRFSAERPKGSFSTLEIQRTEQGDSAMYLCACSLNTEVYEQYFGPGTRLTVT.

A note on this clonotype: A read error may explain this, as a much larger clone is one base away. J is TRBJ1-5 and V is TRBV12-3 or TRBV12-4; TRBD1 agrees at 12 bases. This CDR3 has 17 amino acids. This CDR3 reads CASSPGTGGISSQPQHF. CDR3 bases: TGTGCCAGCAGCCCAGGGACAGGGGGCATTAGCAGTCAGCCCCAGCATTTT.

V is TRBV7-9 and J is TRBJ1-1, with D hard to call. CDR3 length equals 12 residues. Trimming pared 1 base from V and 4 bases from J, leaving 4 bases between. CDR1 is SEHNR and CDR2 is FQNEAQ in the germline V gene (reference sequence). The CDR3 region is CASSLGFTEAFF. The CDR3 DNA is TGTGCCAGCAGCTTAGGGTTCACTGAAGCTTTCTTT. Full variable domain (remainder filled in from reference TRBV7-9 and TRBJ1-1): DTGVSQNPRHKITKRGQNVTFRCDPISEHNRLYWYRQTLGQGPEFLTYFQNEAQLEKSRLLSDRFSAERPKGSFSTLEIQRTEQGDSAMYLCASSLGFTEAFFGQGTRLTVV.

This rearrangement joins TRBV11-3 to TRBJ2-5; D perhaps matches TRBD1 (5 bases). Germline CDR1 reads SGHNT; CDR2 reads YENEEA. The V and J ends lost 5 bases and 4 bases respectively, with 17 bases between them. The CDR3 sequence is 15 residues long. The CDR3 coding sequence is TGTGCCAGCAGCCTGCGTACATGGGGCGTAGAGACCCAGTACTTC. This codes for CASSLRTWGVETQYF.

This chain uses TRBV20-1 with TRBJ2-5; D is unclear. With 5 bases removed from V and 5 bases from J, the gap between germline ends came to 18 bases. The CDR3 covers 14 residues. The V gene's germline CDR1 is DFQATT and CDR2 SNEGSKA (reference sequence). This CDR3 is CSARPPVGLETQYF. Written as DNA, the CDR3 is TGCAGTGCTCGTCCGCCGGTAGGGTTGGAGACCCAGTACTTC.